Shown below are 16 T cell receptor beta chains from a single sample sequenced in a study of blood T cell repertoires in COVID-19. Method: immunoSEQ multiplex PCR; TCRdb's copy keeps in-frame clones and lacks some. The table shows around 100,000 clones, with 80% to 90% occurring only once. Sequences were obtained from peripheral blood. The receptors were sampled from a human donor in a cohort sampled during active COVID-19.

The chain uses TRBV18 and TRBJ2-7, with a possible D match to TRBD2 (6 bases). The CDR3 sequence is 16 residues long. The V and J ends lost 4 bases and 3 bases respectively, with 19 bases between them. Germline CDR1 reads KGHSH; CDR2 reads LQKENI. CDR3 coding DNA: TGTGCCAGCTCACTACCGGGACTGGGACGGGGCTACGAGCAGTACTTC. It is translated as CASSLPGLGRGYEQYF.

The rearrangement uses TRBV25-1 and TRBJ1-1, with D possibly being TRBD1 (5 bases). Trimming pared 0 bases from V and 5 bases from J, leaving 10 bases between. The CDR3 is 14 amino acids. CDR1 is MGHDK, CDR2 SYGVNS, per germline. CDR3 DNA: TGTGCCAGCAGTGAATATGGGGGGAGGACTGAAGCTTTCTTT. This encodes CASSEYGGRTEAFF.

The chain links TRBV6-5 to TRBJ1-1; weak D call: TRBD1 (5 bases). CDR3 size: 14 residues. Trimming removed 5 bases from V and 4 bases from J, with 14 bases in between. The germline V gene encodes CDR1 MNHEY and CDR2 SVGAGI. CDR3 sequence: CASSRRDLATEAFF. The DNA for the CDR3 is TGTGCCAGCAGTCGCAGGGATCTCGCCACTGAAGCTTTCTTT.

The chain couples TRBV2 to TRBJ1-2; D unclear. CDR3 length: 13 amino acids. Germline CDR1 is SNHLY and CDR2 is FYNNEI. V was trimmed by 7 bases and J by 5 bases, leaving 14 bases between them. The CDR3, as DNA: TGTGCCAGCAAGAGCCGGGGTTGGTATGGCTACACCTTC. Its translation: CASKSRGWYGYTF.

V and J are TRBV15 and TRBJ1-5; D is unclear. Trimming removed 1 base from V and 7 bases from J, with 5 bases in between. CDR1 LNHNV and CDR2 YYDKDF come from the germline V gene (reference sequence). The CDR3 extends over 12 amino acids. CDR3 nucleotides: TGTGCCACCAGCAGAGGGGAGCAGCCCCAGCATTTT. This translates into CATSRGEQPQHF.

The chain couples TRBV2 to TRBJ1-5, with D uncertain. Trimming removed 2 bases from V and 6 bases from J, with 8 bases in between. CDR3 length equals 13 residues. Germline values: CDR1 SNHLY, CDR2 FYNNEI. The CDR3 DNA reads TGTGCCAGCAGTGAATGGCTCCTTCAGCCCCAGCATTTT. Its translation: CASSEWLLQPQHF.

This chain joins TRBV15 and TRBJ1-1; 7 bases are a match to TRBD1. With V trimmed by 6 bases and J by 4 bases, 2 bases remained unmatched. Germline V gene sequence: CDR1 LNHNV, CDR2 YYDKDF (reference sequence). CDR3 length: 12 residues. CDR3 loop: CATRGQFTEAFF. CDR3 nucleotides: TGTGCCACCAGGGGACAGTTCACTGAAGCTTTCTTT.

The chain uses TRBV29-1 and TRBJ1-2, with D possibly TRBD1 on 5 matching bases. This CDR3 region has 15 residues. Trimming stripped 4 bases from V and 4 bases from J, with 19 bases between. The germline V gene has CDR1 SQVTM and CDR2 ANQGSEA. The CDR3 region is CSVGPRGGGSYGYTF. In nucleotides, the CDR3 is TGCAGCGTTGGGCCTAGGGGCGGGGGATCCTATGGCTACACCTTC.

The rearrangement links TRBV7-2 to TRBJ2-1, with TRBD2 matching 9 bases. V dropped 4 bases and J dropped 4; count of bases not matched to a gene: 5. The CDR3 covers 15 residues. Germline V gene lookup returns CDR1 SGHTA and CDR2 FQGNSA. The CDR3 loop is CASSSTSGQYNEQFF. CDR3 DNA: TGTGCCAGCAGCTCTACTAGCGGGCAATACAATGAGCAGTTCTTC.

This chain joins TRBV4-1 and TRBJ2-7, with a tentative D call TRBD2 (5 bases). Germline V gene sequence: CDR1 MGHRA, CDR2 YSYEKL. V was cut by 1 base and J by 5 bases, with 15 bases left in between. There are 15 residues in the CDR3. The CDR3, as DNA: TGCGCCAGCAGCCAAGGGTACCCGGGGAACGACGAGCAGTACTTC. This gives the protein CASSQGYPGNDEQYF.

The chain recombines TRBV6-6 with TRBJ2-5; 7 bases map to TRBD1. With V trimmed by 7 bases and J by 0 bases, 11 bases remained unmatched. CDR3 size: 16 residues. The V gene's germline CDR1 is MNHNY and CDR2 SVGAGI (reference sequence). The CDR3 protein is CASNPRDRADQETQYF. As DNA, the CDR3 is TGTGCCAGCAACCCAAGAGACAGGGCCGACCAAGAGACCCAGTACTTC.

V and J are TRBV4-3 and TRBJ2-2; D is uncertain. The length of the CDR3 is 14 residues. Germline CDR1 LGHNA, CDR2 YSLEER. Trimming pared 0 bases from V and 6 bases from J, leaving 8 bases between. The CDR3 reads CASSQDYRSGELFF. For the CDR3, the DNA is TGCGCCAGCAGCCAAGATTACCGGTCCGGGGAGCTGTTTTTT.

Remarks on this clone: The same CDR3 arises from other DNA sequences in this sample as well. The genes are TRBV3-1 (or the pseudogene TRBV3-2) and TRBJ1-1, with 8 bases fitting TRBD1. The CDR3 length is 16 residues. V shed 7 bases, J shed 2 bases, and the junction held 12 bases outside the gene matches. The germline CDR1 and CDR2 sequences are LGHDT and YNNKEL (reference sequence). The CDR3 nucleotides are TGTGCCAGCATTGGAGGGAGCGGGACAGGCAACACTGAAGCTTTCTTT. Its translation: CASIGGSGTGNTEAFF.

The genes are TRBV30 and TRBJ2-2; 7 nucleotides align to TRBD1. J was trimmed by 2 bases and V by 7 bases; bases with no gene match: 10. The CDR3 is made up of 15 amino acids. Germline CDR1 reads GTSNPN; CDR2 reads SVGIG (reference sequence). CDR3 in DNA: TGTGCCTTGGAACCCGGGACAGCTAACACCGGGGAGCTGTTTTTT. Translated: CALEPGTANTGELFF.

This chain connects TRBV5-1 to TRBJ2-2, with D uncertain. Trimming pared 1 base from V and 0 bases from J, leaving 13 bases between. The length of the CDR3 is 17 residues. The germline V gene has CDR1 SGHRS and CDR2 YFSETQ. The CDR3 sequence: CASSLRPRDSNTGELFF. CDR3 in DNA: TGCGCCAGCAGCTTGCGTCCACGAGATTCGAACACCGGGGAGCTGTTTTTT.

This rearrangement joins TRBV6-5 to TRBJ2-1; D may be TRBD1 (6 bases). Germline V gene data show CDR1 as MNHEY and CDR2 as SVGAGI. The V end lost 6 bases, the J end lost 4 bases, and 10 bases lay between the germline ends. This CDR3 contains 13 residues. For the CDR3, the DNA is TGTGCCAGCAGCAGGACAGAGTACAATGAGCAGTTCTTC. This gives the protein CASSRTEYNEQFF.